This entry is about one T cell receptor beta chain. Its matching antigen is unknown. The sample is drawn from a study of T cells expressing NK-cell markers. Study-wide context: CD3+CD56+NKG2C+, CD3+CD56+NKG2C- and CD3+CD56-NKG2C+ T cells, once sorted, supplied the TCR beta repertoires. Study-wide points: A range of about 1.0-7.0% of CD8+ T cells consisted of dominant NKG2C+ clonotypes in several donors. Among a few donors, these clonotypes also ranked first in the CD3+CD56-NKG2C+ fraction.

What made the TCR beta cDNA was 5'RACE template switching with UMIs. TCRdb derives one entry per CDR3 protein from the 5' RACE reads, leaving out DNA. The table lists about 140,000 distinct CDR3 sequences. Per the germline V gene, CDR1 is SEHNR and CDR2 is FQNEAQ (reference sequence). The CDR3 runs to 14 residues. This clonotype was sampled from a man aged 18-30 years in good health. The V call is TRBV7-9, the J call TRBJ2-3; as DNA is missing, the TRBD1 call by TCRdb cannot be tested. Sequenced sample: blood T cells: a sorted CD56 or NKG2C T cell subset, CD4+ or CD8+ T cells, or bulk PBMC T cells (not recorded which). CDR3 sequence: CASSSPLRPDTQYF.